The clone carrying this TCR beta chain was detected once. Its matching antigen is unknown. Each subset's genomic DNA was split evenly across several immunoSEQ plates. Profiling relied on immunoSEQ multiplex PCR, and the TCRdb table lists in-frame clones only, not all of them. The sample holds roughly 2 million clones, roughly 94% seen once. The data stem from a study of shared clonotypes between healthy human individuals. CD45RO negativity and positive selection for CCR7 defined naive CD8 cells, a population that excluded terminally differentiated effector memory CD45RA+ cells. Every one of the donors was a Caucasian adult that lived in Nashville, Tennessee. Findings and caveats of the study: Naive subsets typically showed greater estimated richness than memory subsets.

The V end was cut by 4 bases, the J end by 6 bases, with 14 bases between. The V gene's germline CDR1 is SGHDT and CDR2 YYEEEE. The CDR3 length is 13 residues. Material for sequencing was naive CD8+ T cells sorted from blood. The rearrangement uses TRBV5-6 and TRBJ2-7; possibly TRBD1 or TRBD2 for D (5 bases each). This TCR derives from a man younger than 35 in good health. CDR3 sequence (DNA): TGTGCCAGCAGCCTAACCGCGAGGGGCGAGCAGTACTTC. Its protein product is CASSLTARGEQYF.